The rows below give T cell receptor beta chains drawn from one sample of a study of blood T cell repertoires in COVID-19. Clones were read by immunoSEQ multiplex PCR, and TCRdb kept only the in-frame ones, dropping some. The sample records 140,000 or so clones, more than 75% being singletons. Sequenced sample: peripheral blood. The receptors come from a woman aged 50 to 60 with acute or convalescent COVID-19. CDR3s include the opening cysteine and the closing phenylalanine or tryptophan. D genes are given only for firm matches. Not every row has a clone size; where given, it reads once, few, many or a size class.

length	V	J	D	size	CDR3	DNA
13	TRBV13	TRBJ1-1	NA	NA	CASSLGQREKAFF	TGTGCCAGCAGCCTCGGACAGCGGGAAAAAGCTTTCTTT
13	TRBV2	TRBJ1-2	NA	few	CASRRERLYGYTF	TGTGCCAGCAGGAGAGAGCGACTCTATGGCTACACCTTC
15	TRBV19	TRBJ2-1	TRBD2	few	CASSMSSGVGNEQFF	TGTGCCAGTAGTATGAGTAGCGGGGTTGGTAATGAGCAGTTCTTC
14	TRBV30	TRBJ2-4	NA	few	CAFRQAGDKNIQYF	TGTGCCTTTAGACAGGCCGGGGACAAAAACATTCAGTACTTC
14	TRBV3-1/TRBV3-2	TRBJ2-4	TRBD2	once	CASSQEGGINIQYF	TGTGCCAGCAGCCAAGAGGGGGGGATCAACATTCAGTACTTC
15	TRBV5-5	TRBJ1-1	TRBD1	once	CASSLGFTGGTEAFF	TGTGCCAGCAGCTTGGGTTTCACAGGGGGGACTGAAGCTTTCTTT
15	TRBV7-7	TRBJ2-7	TRBD2	NA	CASSEGTSAPYEQYF	TGTGCCAGCAGCGAAGGGACTAGCGCGCCCTACGAGCAGTACTTC
14	TRBV19	TRBJ2-7	NA	NA	CASSDDRGGDEQYF	TGTGCCAGTAGTGATGACCGAGGGGGAGACGAGCAGTACTTC
16	TRBV7-8	TRBJ1-3	NA	NA	CASSLLIATSGNTIYF	TGTGCCAGCAGCTTGCTAATAGCTACCTCTGGAAACACCATATATTTT
15	TRBV7-2	TRBJ2-7	TRBD1	few	CASSSSTGKEKKQYF	TGTGCCAGCAGCTCTTCGACAGGGAAGGAAAAAAAGCAGTACTTC
16	TRBV2	TRBJ2-1	NA	NA	CASSETHLLAYNEQFF	TGTGCCAGCAGTGAAACTCATTTACTGGCCTACAATGAGCAGTTCTTC
16	TRBV7-2	TRBJ2-5	NA	medium-sized	CASSQSLVVAQETQYF	TGTGCCAGCAGCCAAAGTTTAGTAGTTGCCCAAGAGACCCAGTACTTC
15	TRBV5-1	TRBJ2-7	NA	NA	CASSLMTDSPYEQYF	TGCGCCAGCAGCTTGATGACTGACTCCCCCTACGAGCAGTACTTC
14	TRBV24-1	TRBJ2-5	NA	NA	CATSDFVGQETQYF	TGTGCCACCAGTGATTTTGTCGGCCAAGAGACCCAGTACTTC
16	TRBV29-1	TRBJ2-1	TRBD1	NA	CSVETTGTGGYNEQFF	TGCAGCGTCGAAACTACCGGGACAGGGGGATACAATGAGCAGTTCTTC
16	TRBV28	TRBJ2-7	NA	NA	CASSRPSSTTTYEQYF	TGTGCCAGCAGCCGACCGTCAAGTACAACTACCTACGAGCAGTACTTC
15	TRBV5-1	TRBJ2-7	NA	NA	CASSWGAREVYEQYF	TGCGCCAGCAGCTGGGGGGCCCGGGAGGTTTACGAGCAGTACTTC
19	TRBV9	TRBJ2-5	TRBD1	once	CASSVGTGGATGLWETQYF	TGTGCCAGCAGCGTGGGGACAGGGGGCGCGACGGGGTTATGGGAGACCCAGTACTTC
15	TRBV6-4	TRBJ1-1	TRBD1	once	CASSLSGGSNTEAFF	TGTGCCAGCAGTCTCTCAGGGGGATCGAACACTGAAGCTTTCTTT
14	TRBV11-1	TRBJ1-2	TRBD1	NA	CASSLGQGAHGYTF	TGTGCCAGCAGCTTGGGACAGGGGGCGCATGGCTACACCTTC
17	TRBV30	TRBJ1-6	NA	NA	CAWSIRGLSSYNSPLHF	TGTGCCTGGAGTATCAGGGGCCTTAGCTCCTATAATTCACCCCTCCACTTT
14	TRBV7-2	TRBJ1-3	TRBD1	once	CASSLYAGGNTIYF	TGTGCCAGCAGCTTATACGCAGGGGGGAACACCATATATTTT
14	TRBV28	TRBJ1-4	NA	NA	CASSHRPGGGELFF	TGTGCCAGCAGCCACAGGCCCGGTGGGGGGGAACTGTTTTTT
13	TRBV19	TRBJ1-6	NA	NA	CATTVGPNSPLHF	TGTGCCACTACCGTCGGTCCCAATTCACCCCTCCACTTT
14	TRBV27	TRBJ2-5	TRBD2	NA	CASRGAGGGETQYF	TGTGCCAGCAGGGGAGCGGGGGGTGGAGAGACCCAGTACTTC
12	TRBV18	TRBJ1-1	NA	NA	CATAARNTEAFF	TGTGCCACTGCGGCACGGAACACTGAAGCTTTCTTT
15	TRBV3-1/TRBV3-2	TRBJ2-1	TRBD2	few	CASSRSGGFNNEQFF	TGTGCCAGCAGCCGGAGCGGGGGTTTCAACAATGAGCAGTTCTTC
13	TRBV5-6	TRBJ1-5	NA	NA	CASSWGSEQPQHF	TGTGCCAGCAGCTGGGGCTCAGAACAGCCCCAGCATTTT
16	TRBV5-1	TRBJ2-1	TRBD2	once	CASSLEGGSSYNEQFF	TGCGCCAGCAGCTTAGAGGGAGGGAGCTCCTACAATGAGCAGTTCTTC
17	TRBV18	TRBJ1-1	TRBD1	NA	CASSPASAGQHNTEAFF	TGTGCCAGCTCACCCGCCTCGGCGGGACAGCACAACACTGAAGCTTTCTTT
16	TRBV28	TRBJ1-5	NA	NA	CASSLMAGEGYQPQHF	TGTGCCAGCAGTTTAATGGCCGGGGAGGGGTATCAGCCCCAGCATTTT
14	TRBV19	TRBJ1-2	TRBD1	few	CASISRTGLYGYTF	TGTGCCAGTATATCCCGGACAGGCCTATATGGCTACACCTTC
14	TRBV9	TRBJ2-2	NA	NA	CASSAGRTFGELFF	TGTGCCAGCAGCGCCGGACGGACATTCGGGGAGCTGTTTTTT
19	TRBV12-5	TRBJ1-1	TRBD1	NA	CASGLLGQGATLGYTEAFF	TGTGCTAGTGGTTTACTCGGACAGGGGGCGACATTGGGGTACACTGAAGCTTTCTTT
14	TRBV5-6	TRBJ2-2	TRBD2	NA	CASAWTGGTGELFF	TGTGCCAGCGCCTGGACGGGGGGGACCGGGGAGCTGTTTTTT
14	TRBV6-6	TRBJ2-5	NA	NA	CASSRTGPPETQYF	TGTGCCAGCAGTAGAACAGGGCCGCCAGAGACCCAGTACTTC
15	TRBV3-1/TRBV3-2	TRBJ1-2	NA	once	CASSQDRTTFYGYTF	TGTGCCAGCAGCCAAGACAGGACAACTTTCTATGGCTACACCTTC
13	TRBV4-3	TRBJ1-2	TRBD1	NA	CASSQGDVSGYTF	TGCGCCAGCAGTCAGGGGGACGTTTCGGGCTACACCTTC
15	TRBV28	TRBJ1-3	TRBD1	NA	CASSRDSISGNTIYF	TGTGCCAGCAGTAGGGACAGTATCTCTGGAAACACCATATATTTT
16	TRBV7-6	TRBJ1-3	NA	NA	CASSLGQTYSGNTIYF	TGTGCCAGCAGCTTAGGACAGACTTACTCTGGAAACACCATATATTTT
12	TRBV6-5	TRBJ2-5	TRBD2	NA	CASSYPAGAQYF	TGTGCCAGCAGTTACCCCGCGGGGGCCCAGTACTTC
15	TRBV30	TRBJ2-3	NA	NA	CAWSVMTRNTDTQYF	TGTGCCTGGAGTGTAATGACGCGGAACACAGATACGCAGTATTTT
14	TRBV15	TRBJ1-2	NA	few	CATSRDSQGEGYTF	TGTGCCACCAGCAGAGATTCACAGGGAGAGGGCTACACCTTC
16	TRBV6-1	TRBJ1-3	NA	NA	CASSEYGGGPGNTIYF	TGTGCCAGCAGTGAATATGGGGGGGGGCCTGGAAACACCATATATTTT
15	TRBV7-2	TRBJ1-4	TRBD1	once	CASSGQGGSGEKLFF	TGTGCCAGCAGCGGACAGGGTGGGAGTGGGGAAAAACTGTTTTTT
12	TRBV15	TRBJ2-1	NA	NA	CAISQGRGEQFF	TGTGCCATTTCTCAGGGGAGGGGCGAGCAGTTCTTC
14	TRBV25-1	TRBJ2-7	NA	NA	CASSEFSPPYEQYF	TGTGCCAGCAGTGAATTTAGCCCCCCCTACGAGCAGTACTTC
14	TRBV7-8	TRBJ1-4	TRBD1	few	CASSAQGGAEKLFF	TGTGCCAGCAGCGCACAGGGGGGGGCTGAAAAACTGTTTTTT
14	TRBV19	TRBJ1-5	NA	NA	CASSMNMGNQPQHF	TGTGCCAGTAGTATGAACATGGGCAATCAGCCCCAGCATTTT
11	TRBV30	TRBJ2-4	NA	once	CAWAAGDIQYF	TGTGCCTGGGCGGCAGGGGACATTCAGTACTTC
14	TRBV6-5	TRBJ1-5	NA	NA	CASSYRGFNQPQHF	TGTGCCAGCAGTTACCGGGGGTTCAATCAGCCCCAGCATTTT
17	TRBV27	TRBJ2-1	TRBD2	NA	CASSLSNRGGSYNEQFF	TGTGCCAGCAGTTTATCAAATCGCGGGGGTTCCTACAATGAGCAGTTCTTC
17	TRBV4-3	TRBJ1-2	NA	NA	CASSQEATGGGSYGYTF	TGCGCCAGCAGCCAAGAAGCAACGGGGGGAGGATCCTATGGCTACACCTTC
15	TRBV3-1/TRBV3-2	TRBJ1-1	NA	NA	CASSQAWTRNTEAFF	TGTGCCAGCAGCCAAGCGTGGACACGGAACACTGAAGCTTTCTTT
13	TRBV7-3	TRBJ1-1	TRBD1	NA	CASSLTGQEEAFF	TGTGCCAGCAGCCTAACAGGACAGGAGGAAGCTTTCTTT
14	TRBV4-1	TRBJ2-3	NA	NA	CASSQDQQVSTQYF	TGCGCCAGCAGCCAAGATCAACAAGTTTCCACGCAGTATTTT